Detailed here is one TCR beta chain. Its antigen is still unknown. Sequence at one end of the junction differs from germline and may be a read error. Unique molecular identifiers were used in preparing the TCRbeta library. TCRdb re-called the PCR reads through MiXCR, storing one row per CDR3 protein. Of some 840,000 distinct CDR3 sequences listed, roughly 15% are singletons. CDR1 and CDR2 (germline): SGHRS, YFSETQ. The CDR3 contains 13 residues. This sample was taken from a study of T-cell reconstitution after alpha-beta-depleted transplantation in children. Study outcomes and limitations: T cells produced anew were the main source of T-cell counts and diversity one year after transplant.

The TCR comes from a male patient between 10 and 17 years old who had a stem cell transplant for acute lymphoblastic leukemia, so the T cells may come from the graft donor. The V gene is TRBV5-1, the J gene TRBJ2-7; D remains ambiguous. This sample comprised PBMCs, mostly from graft donor cells, obtained 360 days after TCRalphabeta/CD19-depleted stem cell transplant. The CDR3 nucleotides read TGCGCCAGCAGCTTGGGGATCCCCTACGTGCAGTACTTC. Amino acid sequence: CASSLGIPYVQYF. The variable domain in full, completed from reference TRBV5-1 and TRBJ2-7, reads KAGVTQTPRYLIKTRGQQVTLSCSPISGHRSVSWYQQTPGQGLQFLFEYFSETQRNKGNFPGRFSGRQFSNSRSEMNVSTLELGDSALYLCASSLGIPYVQYFGPGTRLTVT.